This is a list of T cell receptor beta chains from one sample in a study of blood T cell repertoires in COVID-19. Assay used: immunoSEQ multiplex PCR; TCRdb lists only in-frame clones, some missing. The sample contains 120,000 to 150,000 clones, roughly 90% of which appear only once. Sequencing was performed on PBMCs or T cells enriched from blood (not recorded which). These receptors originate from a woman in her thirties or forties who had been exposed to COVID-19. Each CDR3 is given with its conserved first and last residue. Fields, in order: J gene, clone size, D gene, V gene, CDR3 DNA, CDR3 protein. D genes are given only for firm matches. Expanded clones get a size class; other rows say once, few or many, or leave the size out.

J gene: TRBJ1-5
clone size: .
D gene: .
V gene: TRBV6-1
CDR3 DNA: TGTGCCAGCAGTGAATGGTCGGGTAGTCAGCCCCAGCATTTT
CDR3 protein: CASSEWSGSQPQHF

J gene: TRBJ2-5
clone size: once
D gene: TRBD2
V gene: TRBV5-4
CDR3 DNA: TGTGCCAGCAGCCTAGGAGCGGGAGGCTCCTGGGAGACCCAGTACTTC
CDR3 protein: CASSLGAGGSWETQYF

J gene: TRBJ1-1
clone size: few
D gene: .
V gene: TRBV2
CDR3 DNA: TGTGCCAGCAGGGGGGGACGGTTGAACACTGAAGCTTTCTTT
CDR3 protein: CASRGGRLNTEAFF

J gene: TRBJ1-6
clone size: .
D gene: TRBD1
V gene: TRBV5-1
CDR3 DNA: TGCGCCAGCAGCTTGGGACAGGGAGATAATTCACCCCTCCACTTT
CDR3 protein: CASSLGQGDNSPLHF

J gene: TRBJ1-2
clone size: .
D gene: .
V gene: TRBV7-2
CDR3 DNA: TGTGCCAGCAGCTCACTAGGGGGTTACGGCTACACCTTC
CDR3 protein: CASSSLGGYGYTF

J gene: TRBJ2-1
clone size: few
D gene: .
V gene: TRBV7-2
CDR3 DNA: TGTGCCAGCAGCTTAGAGCCGGGAGTGAATGAGCAGTTCTTC
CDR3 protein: CASSLEPGVNEQFF

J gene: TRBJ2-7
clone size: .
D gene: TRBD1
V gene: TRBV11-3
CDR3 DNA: TGTGCCAGCAGCCCCGGACGACAGGGGAGCGAGCAGTACTTC
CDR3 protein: CASSPGRQGSEQYF

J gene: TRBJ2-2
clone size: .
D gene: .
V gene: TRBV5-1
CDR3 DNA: TGCGCCAGCAAAGGGGCAGGGGTTATCGGGGAGCTGTTTTTT
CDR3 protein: CASKGAGVIGELFF

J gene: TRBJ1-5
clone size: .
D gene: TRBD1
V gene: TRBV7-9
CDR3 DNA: TGTGCCAGCAGTCCCGACAGGGTCAATCAGCCCCAGCATTTT
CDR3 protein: CASSPDRVNQPQHF

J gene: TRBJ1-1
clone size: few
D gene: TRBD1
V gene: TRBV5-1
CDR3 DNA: TGCGCCAGCAGCCCCAAAGGGGGACAGGGGGCCACTGAAGCTTTCTTT
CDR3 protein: CASSPKGGQGATEAFF

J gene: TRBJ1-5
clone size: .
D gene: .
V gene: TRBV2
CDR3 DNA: TGTGCCAGCAAAGCGGAAGCCGGGTTCAATCAGCCCCAGCATTTT
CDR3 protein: CASKAEAGFNQPQHF

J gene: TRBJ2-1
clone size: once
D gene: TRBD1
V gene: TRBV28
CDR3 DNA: TGTGCCATTACAGGGGGCCATGAGCAGTTCTTC
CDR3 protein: CAITGGHEQFF

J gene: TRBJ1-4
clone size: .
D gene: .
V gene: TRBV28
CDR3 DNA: TGTGCCAGCAGTTTTGGGGGGGCCGGGGAAAAACTGTTTTTT
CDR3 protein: CASSFGGAGEKLFF

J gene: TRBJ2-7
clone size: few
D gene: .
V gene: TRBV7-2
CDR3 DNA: TGTGCCAGCAGCTTAGCGCGGAGTGAAAGCTACGAGCAGTACTTC
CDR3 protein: CASSLARSESYEQYF

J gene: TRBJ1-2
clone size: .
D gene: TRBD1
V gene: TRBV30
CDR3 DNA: TGTGCCTGGAGGAGGCCCGGGACAGGAGAATATGGCTACACCTTC
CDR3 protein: CAWRRPGTGEYGYTF

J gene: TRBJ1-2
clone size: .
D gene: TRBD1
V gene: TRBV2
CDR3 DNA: TGTGCCAGCAGTGAGGATCTGAAGAGGACAGGCGGCGGCTACACCTTC
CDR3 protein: CASSEDLKRTGGGYTF

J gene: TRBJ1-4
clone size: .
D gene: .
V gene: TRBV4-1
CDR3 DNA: TGCGCCAGCAGACAGCCTTATGCAACTAATGAAAAACTGTTTTTT
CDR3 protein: CASRQPYATNEKLFF

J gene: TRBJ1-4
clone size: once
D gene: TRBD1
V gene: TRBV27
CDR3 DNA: TGTGCCAGCAGTCTGACCGGGACAGGGAACGAAAAACTGTTTTTT
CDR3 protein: CASSLTGTGNEKLFF

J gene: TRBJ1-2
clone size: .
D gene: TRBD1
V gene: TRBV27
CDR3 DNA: TGTGCCAGCAGTTCCATAGACAGGGTCGGGAGTGGCTACACCTTC
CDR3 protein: CASSSIDRVGSGYTF

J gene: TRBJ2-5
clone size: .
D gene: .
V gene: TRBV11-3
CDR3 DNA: TGTGCCAGCAGCGAGGGGCAGGGGACCCAAGAGACCCAGTACTTC
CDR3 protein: CASSEGQGTQETQYF

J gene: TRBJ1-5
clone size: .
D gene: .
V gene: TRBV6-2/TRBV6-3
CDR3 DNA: TGTGCCAGCAGTTACGTTCCCCCCGGGTGGCCCCAGCATTTT
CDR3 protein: CASSYVPPGWPQHF

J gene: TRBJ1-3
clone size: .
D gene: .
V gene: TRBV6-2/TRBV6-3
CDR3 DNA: TGTGCCAGCAGCCCTCCGGGGATTGTCTCTGGAAACACCATATATTTT
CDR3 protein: CASSPPGIVSGNTIYF

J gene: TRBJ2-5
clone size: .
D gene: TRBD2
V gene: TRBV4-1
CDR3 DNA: TGCGCCAGCAGCCAAGGGCTAGCGGGGCTAGACCAGTACTTC
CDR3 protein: CASSQGLAGLDQYF

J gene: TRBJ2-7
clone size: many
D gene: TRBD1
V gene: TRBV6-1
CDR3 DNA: TGTGCCAGCAGTGAAGAAGAGGGGACAGGGGCCTACGAGCAGTACTTC
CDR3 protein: CASSEEEGTGAYEQYF

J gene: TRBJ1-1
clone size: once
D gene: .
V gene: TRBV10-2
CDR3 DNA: TGCGCCAGCAGTGAGTCGAGTGCGGGGAACACTGAAGCTTTCTTT
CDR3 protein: CASSESSAGNTEAFF